A single sample gave rise to the 29 T cell receptor beta chains below, sequenced in a study of blood T cell repertoires in COVID-19. Sequencing used immunoSEQ multiplex PCR; TCRdb keeps in-frame clones, though not all of them. The repertoire holds 150,000 to 200,000 clones, with around 90% as singletons. The sample comprised peripheral blood. These TCRs come from a man aged 60 to 69 with active or convalescent COVID-19.

The chain carries TRBV6-5 and TRBJ1-5; no definite D call. The germline V and J ends were trimmed by 6 bases and 0 bases, with 9 bases remaining between them. Germline CDR1 is MNHEY and CDR2 is SVGAGI. The CDR3 consists of 14 residues. The CDR3 nucleotides are TGTGCCAGCAGCAACAGTTATAGCAATCAGCCCCAGCATTTT. This gives the protein CASSNSYSNQPQHF.

V and J are TRBV11-2 and TRBJ1-1, with unresolved D. CDR1 is SGHAT and CDR2 is FQNNGV in the germline V gene. The CDR3 has 14 amino acids. Trimming removed 4 bases at V and 1 base at J, with 10 bases between. CDR3: CASSSQSGNTEAFF. The CDR3 DNA reads TGTGCCAGCAGCTCACAATCGGGGAACACTGAAGCTTTCTTT.

This clone has ten or more counts. This rearrangement joins TRBV11-3 to TRBJ2-5; perhaps TRBD2 as D (6 bases). Germline V lookup: CDR1 SGHNT, CDR2 YENEEA. The CDR3 sequence is 12 residues long. V was cut by 5 bases and J by 5 bases, with 9 bases left in between. The CDR3 loop is CASSLGSETQYF. The CDR3 DNA reads as TGTGCCAGCAGCCTCGGGAGTGAGACCCAGTACTTC.

This clone occurred once. The chain employs TRBV2 and TRBJ2-3; 12 positions match TRBD2. J lost 2 bases, V lost 7 bases, and 4 bases had no gene match. The CDR3 consists of 15 residues. Germline V gene sequence: CDR1 SNHLY, CDR2 FYNNEI. The CDR3 here is CASTLAGGDTDTQYF. The CDR3 DNA follows: TGTGCCAGCACCCTAGCGGGAGGGGACACAGATACGCAGTATTTT.

The V gene is TRBV11-3, the J gene TRBJ2-5, with 16 bases matching TRBD2. The J segment lost 1 base and the V segment lost 5 bases, leaving 4 bases of the junction unmatched. The CDR3 has 17 residues. Germline values: CDR1 SGHNT, CDR2 YENEEA. Written as DNA, the CDR3 is TGTGCCAGCAGCCGGGGACTAGCGGGAGGGCGCCAAGAGACCCAGTACTTC. Translating gives CASSRGLAGGRQETQYF.

The chain uses TRBV10-3 and TRBJ2-7, with TRBD1 matching over 10 bases. V was clipped by 3 bases and J by 1 base; unmatched bases: 6. The CDR3 spans 16 residues. Looked up from germline, CDR1 is ENHRY and CDR2 is SYGVKD. The CDR3 DNA sequence: TGTGCCATCAGTGACCCCTGGACAGGGGGTTCCTACGAGCAGTACTTC. It encodes CAISDPWTGGSYEQYF.

The chain combines TRBV6-5 with TRBJ2-3; 9 bases are a match to TRBD2. Germline-derived CDR1 and CDR2 are MNHEY and SVGAGI. CDR3 length: 16 amino acids. The junction had 2 bases not matched to a gene; V was cut back by 0 bases and J by 1 base. The CDR3 is CASSYSGLARTDTQYF. The CDR3 DNA reads TGTGCCAGCAGTTACTCAGGACTAGCGCGCACAGATACGCAGTATTTT.

This clone was recorded a few times. The chain is built from TRBV11-3 and TRBJ2-1; weak D call: TRBD1 (6 bases). V dropped 5 bases and J dropped 0 bases, with 11 bases sitting between them. Germline lookup yields CDR1 SGHNT and CDR2 YENEEA. This CDR3 is built from 15 residues. The CDR3 loop is CASSTKTGSYNEQFF. CDR3 DNA sequence: TGTGCCAGCAGCACGAAGACAGGCTCCTACAATGAGCAGTTCTTC.

The chain combines TRBV10-2 with TRBJ1-1; tentative D call: TRBD1 (6 bases). Germline V gene lookup returns CDR1 WSHSY and CDR2 SAAADI. V dropped 0 bases and J dropped 5 bases, with 13 bases sitting between them. CDR3 length: 15 residues. The CDR3 DNA sequence: TGCGCCAGCAGTGAGTCAAGCTATAGGGGGACTGAAGCTTTCTTT. Translated: CASSESSYRGTEAFF.

The chain has TRBV4-2 and TRBJ2-2, with TRBD2 as a possible D gene (5 bases). CDR3 length equals 14 residues. V was cut by 4 bases and J by 7 bases, with 13 bases left in between. In germline, CDR1 is LGHNA, CDR2 YNFKEQ. The CDR3 loop is CASSLPDSLGELFF. CDR3 nucleotide sequence: TGTGCCAGCAGCCTGCCGGACTCTCTCGGGGAGCTGTTTTTT.

This chain links TRBV30 with TRBJ2-3, with 10 bases fitting TRBD1. The CDR3 extends over 16 amino acids. J was trimmed by 0 bases and V by 4 bases; bases with no gene match: 7. Germline lookup yields CDR1 GTSNPN and CDR2 SVGIG (reference sequence). The CDR3 loop is CAWTPMGQGSTDTQYF. The CDR3 DNA is TGTGCCTGGACCCCAATGGGACAGGGGAGCACAGATACGCAGTATTTT.

The chain uses TRBV10-2 and TRBJ2-1, with TRBD1 identical over 8 bases. Germline CDR1 WSHSY, CDR2 SAAADI. The CDR3 contains 14 residues. With 5 bases clipped from V and 7 bases from J, the junction kept 7 bases outside the gene matches. The CDR3: CASSMTGVTNEQFF. The CDR3 nucleotides are TGCGCCAGCAGTATGACAGGGGTTACAAATGAGCAGTTCTTC.

The V gene is TRBV11-2, the J gene TRBJ1-3, with a tentative D call TRBD1 (5 bases). The CDR3 has 15 amino acids. From germline, CDR1 is SGHAT and CDR2 FQNNGV. V was shortened by 1 base and J by 0 bases, with 7 bases between the two germline ends. In DNA form, the CDR3 reads TGTGCCAGCAGCTTAGTAGACAGCTCTGGAAACACCATATATTTT. Protein product: CASSLVDSSGNTIYF.

This chain uses TRBV18 with TRBJ1-1; no definite D call. Trimming removed 6 bases from V and 7 bases from J, with 12 bases in between. This CDR3 is built from 12 residues. The germline gives CDR1 KGHSH, CDR2 LQKENI. The CDR3 sequence: CASSYGGFEAFF. DNA for the CDR3: TGTGCCAGCTCTTACGGCGGGTTTGAAGCTTTCTTT.

Concerning this clone itself: The same CDR3 can be traced to other DNA sequences in this sample. The chain employs TRBV7-2 and TRBJ2-7; 8 bases line up with TRBD2. V shed 1 base and J 1 base; nucleotides not matched to a gene: 3. This CDR3 has 15 residues. Germline V gives CDR1 SGHTA, CDR2 FQGNSA. The CDR3: CASSLGVAGSYEQYF. The CDR3 nucleotides read TGTGCCAGCAGCTTAGGGGTAGCGGGATCCTACGAGCAGTACTTC.

The chain couples TRBV10-3 to TRBJ1-2, with no clear D. Trimming took off 2 bases at V and 7 bases at J, with 11 bases between the two ends. Per the germline V gene, CDR1 is ENHRY and CDR2 is SYGVKD. The CDR3 contains 13 residues. This CDR3 is CAISEQGVFGYTF. DNA for the CDR3: TGTGCCATCAGTGAGCAAGGAGTCTTTGGCTACACCTTC.

J is TRBJ1-2 and V is TRBV27; TRBD1 agrees at 7 bases. This CDR3 is built from 14 residues. The J segment lost 4 bases and the V segment lost 8 bases, leaving 10 bases of the junction unmatched. The germline V gene encodes CDR1 MNHEY and CDR2 SMNVEV (reference sequence). As DNA, the CDR3 is TGTGCCAGCTCCCCAAAGGGGGCCGGCTATGGCTACACCTTC. This encodes CASSPKGAGYGYTF.

This sequence joins TRBV12-3 or TRBV12-4 and TRBJ2-5; tentatively, D is TRBD2 (5 bases). The CDR3 is made up of 13 amino acids. The germline V and J ends were trimmed by 6 bases and 2 bases, with 10 bases remaining between them. The CDR3 DNA reads as TGTGCCAGCAGAGGAGGCCTACAAGAGACCCAGTACTTC. It codes for CASRGGLQETQYF.

V gene TRBV10-3 combines with J gene TRBJ2-7; D not certain. This CDR3 is built from 12 residues. CDR1 is ENHRY and CDR2 is SYGVKD in the germline V gene. Trimming cost V 0 bases and J 3 bases, with 3 bases left between them. The CDR3 DNA follows: TGTGCCATCAGTGAGTCCGGCTACGAGCAGTACTTC. Its translation: CAISESGYEQYF.

The chain uses TRBV5-4 and TRBJ2-3; a weak D match, TRBD2 (6 bases). The V gene lost 0 bases and the J gene lost 0 bases, with 8 bases spanning the gap. The CDR3 consists of 15 residues. Germline CDR1 reads SGHNT; CDR2 reads YYREEE (reference sequence). The CDR3 DNA sequence: TGTGCCAGCAGCTTGGGTGGGGGGAGCACAGATACGCAGTATTTT. Its translation is CASSLGGGSTDTQYF.

The V gene is TRBV5-1, the J gene TRBJ1-1, with TRBD1 identical over 9 bases. There are 16 residues in the CDR3. Looked up from germline, CDR1 is SGHRS and CDR2 is YFSETQ. V lost 2 bases to trimming and J lost 0 bases; unmatched junction nucleotides: 5. The CDR3 reads CASSLQGAGVNTEAFF. CDR3 sequence (DNA): TGCGCCAGCAGCTTACAGGGGGCGGGTGTGAACACTGAAGCTTTCTTT.

This chain connects TRBV5-1 to TRBJ2-2, with a tentative D call TRBD1 (6 bases). The V end lost 3 bases, the J end lost 6 bases, and 18 bases lay between the germline ends. CDR1 and CDR2 (germline): SGHRS, YFSETQ. The CDR3 covers 16 residues. The CDR3 nucleotides are TGCGCCAGCAGCTCCGCAACCAGGGGATTATCCGGGGAGCTGTTTTTT. This encodes CASSSATRGLSGELFF.

The CDR3 sequence: CASRYRTGRGEQFF. CDR3 sequence (DNA): TGTGCCAGCCGATATAGGACAGGCCGGGGTGAGCAGTTCTTC. The rearrangement joins TRBV4-2 to TRBJ2-1, with 7 bases matching TRBD1. Germline V gives CDR1 LGHNA, CDR2 YNFKEQ. V shed 8 bases and J 9 bases; nucleotides not matched to a gene: 13. The CDR3 length is 14 residues.

The genes are TRBV5-1 and TRBJ2-3, with 10 nucleotides matching TRBD1. The germline gives CDR1 SGHRS, CDR2 YFSETQ. V was clipped by 2 bases and J by 6 bases; unmatched bases: 12. The length of the CDR3 is 17 residues. In nucleotides, the CDR3 is TGCGCCAGCAGCTTTTCGTACGGGACAGGGGAATCTGATACGCAGTATTTT. Translated: CASSFSYGTGESDTQYF. Drawing the rest from reference TRBV5-1 and TRBJ2-3, the complete variable domain is KAGVTQTPRYLIKTRGQQVTLSCSPISGHRSVSWYQQTPGQGLQFLFEYFSETQRNKGNFPGRFSGRQFSNSRSEMNVSTLELGDSALYLCASSFSYGTGESDTQYFGPGTRLTVL.

The J gene is TRBJ2-5, the V gene TRBV6-6; 7 positions agree with TRBD2. The germline V gene encodes CDR1 MNHNY and CDR2 SVGAGI (reference sequence). With 2 bases clipped from V and 7 bases from J, the junction kept 13 bases outside the gene matches. CDR3 length equals 16 residues. The CDR3 DNA reads as TGTGCCAGCAGTTACCAGGCTAGCGGAGGGGCAGGGACCCAGTACTTC. Its translation: CASSYQASGGAGTQYF.

The table lists this clone with a few counts. The chain combines TRBV30 with TRBJ2-7; 9 nucleotides agree with TRBD1. J lost 6 bases, V lost 2 bases, and 11 bases had no gene match. This CDR3 is built from 15 residues. In germline, CDR1 is GTSNPN, CDR2 SVGIG (reference sequence). The CDR3 loop is CAWSTGQGHSGEQYF. Written as DNA, the CDR3 is TGTGCCTGGAGTACGGGACAGGGACATTCAGGCGAGCAGTACTTC.

The V call is TRBV5-1, the J call TRBJ2-7; D might be TRBD1 (6 bases). V was trimmed by 4 bases and J by 2 bases, leaving 16 bases between them. CDR3 size: 15 residues. Per the germline V gene, CDR1 is SGHRS and CDR2 is YFSETQ. CDR3 in amino acids: CASSPDQDRPYEQYF. The CDR3 bases are TGCGCCAGCAGCCCGGATCAAGACAGGCCCTACGAGCAGTACTTC.

The V gene is TRBV4-2, the J gene TRBJ1-1, with unresolved D. From germline, CDR1 is LGHNA and CDR2 YNFKEQ. Trimming pared 4 bases from V and 1 base from J, leaving 7 bases between. The CDR3 contains 13 residues. Written as DNA, the CDR3 is TGTGCCAGCAGCCCTACAGCGAACACTGAAGCTTTCTTT. It is translated as CASSPTANTEAFF.

This chain joins TRBV19 and TRBJ2-2; 10 positions agree with TRBD1. Germline lookup yields CDR1 LNHDA and CDR2 SQIVND (reference sequence). The V and J ends lost 5 bases and 6 bases, in that order; junction bases with no gene match: 3. The CDR3 contains 14 residues. This CDR3 reads CASSFGQGAGELFF. The CDR3 nucleotides are TGTGCCAGTAGTTTTGGACAGGGGGCCGGGGAGCTGTTTTTT.